This entry lists 29 T cell receptor beta chains sequenced from one sample in a study of cytomegalovirus exposure and HLA in healthy donors. 13 Jbeta primers and 60 Vbeta primers were used for the PCR. Sequencing was performed with immunoSEQ multiplex PCR; in TCRdb, only in-frame clones are kept and a portion is missing. The table includes about 110,000 clones, around 77% detected once. The material sequenced was PBMCs. All receptors come from a male donor in good health and CMV-seronegative.

This clone was counted once. This chain joins TRBV5-1 and TRBJ2-7; 13 bases fit TRBD2. Trimming removed 5 bases from V and 7 bases from J; junction bases left unmatched: 9. CDR3 length equals 15 residues. Germline V gene lookup returns CDR1 SGHRS and CDR2 YFSETQ. The CDR3 DNA reads TGCGCCAGCAGGTTAAGGACTAGCGGGAGTTATGAGCAGTACTTC. Protein: CASRLRTSGSYEQYF.

The chain couples TRBV27 to TRBJ2-3; tentatively, D is TRBD2 (5 bases). The CDR3 extends over 18 amino acids. V shed 3 bases and J shed 1 base, with 20 bases lying between them. Germline V gene sequence: CDR1 MNHEY, CDR2 SMNVEV (reference sequence). The CDR3 DNA is TGTGCCAGCAGTTTCGCGACCCCGGGATCCGGAGGCACAGATACGCAGTATTTT. Translated: CASSFATPGSGGTDTQYF.

The chain links TRBV18 to TRBJ2-7, with 8 bases matching TRBD2. Germline-derived CDR1 and CDR2 are KGHSH and LQKENI. CDR3 length: 16 amino acids. Trimming removed 2 bases from V and 6 bases from J; junction bases left unmatched: 12. The CDR3 DNA reads as TGTGCCAGCTCACCATCCCTGGCGGGAGGTTTGCGCGAGCAGTACTTC. It is translated as CASSPSLAGGLREQYF.

This clone occurred a few times. CDR3 residues: CASSLRLGTDTLDEKLFF. For the CDR3, the DNA is TGCGCCAGCAGCCTCAGGCTAGGGACAGACACCTTAGATGAAAAACTGTTTTTT. The rearrangement links TRBV4-1 to TRBJ1-4; 7 nucleotides line up with TRBD1. Germline CDR1 is MGHRA and CDR2 is YSYEKL. V was clipped by 4 bases and J by 6 bases; unmatched bases: 17. This CDR3 contains 18 residues.

The chain recombines TRBV9 with TRBJ1-2; weak D call: TRBD1 (6 bases). The CDR3 has 13 amino acids. Germline lookup yields CDR1 SGDLS and CDR2 YYNGEE. With 5 bases removed from V and 4 bases from J, the gap between germline ends came to 12 bases. CDR3 in amino acids: CASRPTGTYGYTF. The CDR3 nucleotides read TGTGCCAGCAGACCCACAGGGACCTATGGCTACACCTTC.

The chain has TRBV14 and TRBJ2-2; D remains ambiguous. The V gene's germline CDR1 is SGHDN and CDR2 FVKESK. The CDR3 consists of 19 residues. V was pared by 5 bases and J by 0 bases, with 22 bases between. The CDR3 sequence: CASSYEPGSWVANTGELFF. The CDR3 DNA sequence: TGTGCCAGCAGCTATGAGCCGGGTTCTTGGGTTGCGAACACCGGGGAGCTGTTTTTT.

The genes are TRBV20-1 and TRBJ1-1; D call uncertain. This CDR3 has 11 residues. Germline CDR1 is DFQATT and CDR2 is SNEGSKA (reference sequence). The CDR3 region is CAPWGGAEAFF. The DNA for the CDR3 is TGCGCCCCTTGGGGAGGAGCTGAAGCTTTCTTT.

This chain uses TRBV6-1 with TRBJ1-2, with TRBD1 identical over 9 bases. CDR3 length: 16 residues. With 2 bases clipped from V and 4 bases from J, the junction kept 8 bases outside the gene matches. CDR1 and CDR2 from the germline V gene are MNHNS and SASEGT. Written as DNA, the CDR3 is TGTGCCAGCAGTGAATCCACAGGGGGCGGAGGCTATGGCTACACCTTC. Translation gives CASSESTGGGGYGYTF.

This sequence joins TRBV29-1 and TRBJ2-7, with D perhaps TRBD2 (5 bases). V was pared by 2 bases and J by 1 base, with 9 bases between. The CDR3 totals 13 residues. The V gene's germline CDR1 is SQVTM and CDR2 ANQGSEA. The DNA of the CDR3 is TGCAGCGTTGAAAGCGGATATTCCTACGAGCAGTACTTC. It translates to CSVESGYSYEQYF.

The chain links TRBV29-1 to TRBJ1-1, with D possibly TRBD1 on 5 matching bases. CDR1 is SQVTM and CDR2 is ANQGSEA in the germline V gene. V was cut by 4 bases and J by 4 bases, with 10 bases left in between. CDR3 length equals 12 residues. The CDR3 sequence: CSVGGGRTEAFF. CDR3 coding DNA: TGCAGCGTTGGCGGGGGACGCACTGAAGCTTTCTTT.

The V gene is TRBV7-9, the J gene TRBJ1-2; 8 bases agree with TRBD1. There are 15 residues in the CDR3. The ends lost 0 bases at V and 6 bases at J; junction bases unmatched: 6. From germline, CDR1 is SEHNR and CDR2 FQNEAQ (reference sequence). CDR3 bases: TGTGCCAGCAGCTTAGCCCTGACAGGGGATCATGGCTACACCTTC. Protein sequence: CASSLALTGDHGYTF.

Written as DNA, the CDR3 is TGTGCCAGCAGCTTAGGGGAGACTGAAGCTTTCTTT. Translation: CASSLGETEAFF. This chain uses TRBV11-2 with TRBJ1-1, with D unresolved. CDR1 SGHAT and CDR2 FQNNGV come from the germline V gene. Deletions cut 1 base from V and 5 bases from J, with 5 bases between. The CDR3 sequence is 12 residues long.

The rearrangement joins TRBV18 to TRBJ1-1; 11 nucleotides align to TRBD1. The CDR3 is made up of 15 amino acids. From germline, CDR1 is KGHSH and CDR2 LQKENI. The V gene end was trimmed by 4 bases and the J gene end by 2 bases; junction bases not matched to a gene: 3. Written as DNA, the CDR3 is TGTGCCAGCTCACTTGGGACAGGGGGAAACACTGAAGCTTTCTTT. Its protein product is CASSLGTGGNTEAFF.

This clone appeared a single time. This sequence joins TRBV27 and TRBJ1-2; 9 bases map to TRBD1. CDR1 MNHEY and CDR2 SMNVEV come from the germline V gene (reference sequence). The CDR3 spans 15 residues. V was pared by 5 bases and J by 7 bases, with 11 bases of the junction left unmatched. For the CDR3, the DNA is TGTGCCAGCAGTAAACTAACAGGGGGCTCCTTTGGCTACACCTTC. Amino acids: CASSKLTGGSFGYTF.

The V and J genes are TRBV6-5 and TRBJ1-1; the D gene is possibly TRBD1 (5 bases). V was pared by 4 bases and J by 4 bases, with 19 bases between. The CDR3 totals 16 residues. Germline V gives CDR1 MNHEY, CDR2 SVGAGI. The CDR3 region is CASSLDSYPWGTEAFF. DNA of the CDR3: TGTGCCAGCAGTTTAGACAGTTACCCCTGGGGCACTGAAGCTTTCTTT.

The CDR3 region is CASSPIRGEQFF. The CDR3 bases are TGTGCCAGCAGCCCGATTCGGGGTGAGCAGTTCTTC. The genes are TRBV27 and TRBJ2-1, with a tentative D call TRBD2 (5 bases). The CDR3 has 12 amino acids. The germline CDR1 and CDR2 sequences are MNHEY and SMNVEV (reference sequence). Trimming pared 6 bases from V and 9 bases from J, leaving 12 bases between.

As for this clone: One end of the junction varies from germline; a read error may be responsible. This chain connects TRBV2 to TRBJ1-1; 7 bases line up with TRBD1. Germline lookup yields CDR1 SNHLY and CDR2 FYNNEI. The CDR3 consists of 10 residues. The CDR3 sequence is CASSGRTGKF. In DNA, the CDR3 is TGTGCCAGCAGTGGGAGGACAGGAAAATTT.

The V gene is TRBV7-9, the J gene TRBJ2-6; 7 bases align to TRBD1. Unmatched junction bases numbered 10, after V lost 8 bases and J lost 0 bases. The germline V gene has CDR1 SEHNR and CDR2 FQNEAQ (reference sequence). This CDR3 is 17 amino acids long. The CDR3, as DNA: TGTGCCAGCTCGTTTCCGGGACAGAACTCTGGGGCCAACGTCCTGACTTTC. This translates into CASSFPGQNSGANVLTF.

The chain combines TRBV6-1 with TRBJ2-1; D gene ambiguous. Germline V gene sequence: CDR1 MNHNS, CDR2 SASEGT. The V end was cut by 2 bases, the J end by 4 bases, with 12 bases between. This CDR3 is 15 amino acids long. The CDR3 sequence: CASSESPTSYNEQFF. For the CDR3, the DNA is TGTGCCAGCAGTGAAAGCCCTACCTCTTACAATGAGCAGTTCTTC.

This sequence joins TRBV7-6 and TRBJ1-3, with 7 bases aligning to TRBD1. Germline V gene data show CDR1 as SGHVS and CDR2 as FNYEAQ. V was clipped by 5 bases and J by 6 bases; unmatched bases: 13. The CDR3 runs to 16 residues. In nucleotides, the CDR3 is TGTGCCAGCAGCCCGATCCCGGGACAGCGCCAAAACACCATATATTTT. Protein: CASSPIPGQRQNTIYF.

This clone was seen only a few times. V and J are TRBV28 and TRBJ1-5; 9 bases are shared with TRBD1. J lost 0 bases, V lost 6 bases, and 3 bases had no gene match. The CDR3 spans 15 residues. The germline V gene encodes CDR1 MDHEN and CDR2 SYDVKM. The chain's CDR3 is CASSRDRASNQPQHF. For the CDR3, the DNA is TGTGCCAGCAGCCGGGACAGGGCTAGCAATCAGCCCCAGCATTTT.

The J gene is TRBJ2-1, the V gene TRBV20-1; D unresolved. This CDR3 has 11 residues. Between the trimmed V and J ends, which lost 5 bases and 5 bases, there was a span of 7 bases. Germline CDR1 reads DFQATT; CDR2 reads SNEGSKA (reference sequence). This CDR3 reads CSAHTHNEQFF. CDR3 DNA sequence: TGCAGTGCTCACACCCACAATGAGCAGTTCTTC.

This sequence joins TRBV7-9 and TRBJ2-5, with 8 bases lining up with TRBD1. This CDR3 contains 14 residues. V shed 2 bases and J 5 bases; nucleotides not matched to a gene: 4. Germline CDR1 and CDR2: SEHNR and FQNEAQ (reference sequence). For the CDR3, the DNA is TGTGCCAGCAGCTTAAGGACAGGGCTTGAGACCCAGTACTTC. This gives the protein CASSLRTGLETQYF.

The V and J genes are TRBV9 and TRBJ1-4; no firm D call. Germline CDR1 reads SGDLS; CDR2 reads YYNGEE. CDR3 length: 16 residues. V lost 0 bases and J lost 2, with 11 bases in between. CDR3: CASSVADISTNEKLFF. The CDR3 nucleotides are TGTGCCAGCAGCGTAGCCGACATAAGCACTAATGAAAAACTGTTTTTT.

This clone appeared a few times. This chain joins TRBV20-1 and TRBJ1-5; D is perhaps TRBD1 (5 bases). This CDR3 comprises 11 residues. V was shortened by 6 bases and J by 5 bases, with 8 bases between the two germline ends. Per germline, CDR1 DFQATT and CDR2 SNEGSKA (reference sequence). The CDR3 reads CSAGHHQPQHF. The CDR3 DNA follows: TGCAGTGCCGGACACCATCAGCCCCAGCATTTT.

The chain couples TRBV7-7 to TRBJ2-3, with 7 bases lining up with TRBD1. The CDR3 runs 14 residues. Losses at the gene ends were 6 bases for V and 0 bases for J; bases not matched to a gene: 3. Germline CDR1 is SSHAT and CDR2 is FNYEAQ (reference sequence). The CDR3 sequence is CASSLGQSTDTQYF. CDR3 sequence (DNA): TGTGCCAGCAGTCTGGGACAGAGCACAGATACGCAGTATTTT.

The rearrangement joins TRBV27 to TRBJ2-1; 7 bases map to TRBD2. With 3 bases clipped from V and 6 bases from J, the junction kept 2 bases outside the gene matches. The CDR3 runs to 13 residues. CDR1 and CDR2 from the germline V gene are MNHEY and SMNVEV (reference sequence). DNA of the CDR3: TGTGCCAGCAGTTTGGGAGGGAGCAATGAGCAGTTCTTC. Its translation: CASSLGGSNEQFF.

The chain employs TRBV15 and TRBJ1-2; D is uncertain. Germline lookup yields CDR1 LNHNV and CDR2 YYDKDF (reference sequence). The length of the CDR3 is 16 residues. V was shortened by 0 bases and J by 4 bases, with 15 bases between the two germline ends. This CDR3 reads CATSRDRGQNPYGYTF. CDR3 in DNA: TGTGCCACCAGCAGAGATCGCGGTCAGAATCCCTATGGCTACACCTTC.

This clone is a singleton in its sample. The chain is built from TRBV15 and TRBJ2-2; 11 bases are a match to TRBD2. CDR1 is LNHNV and CDR2 is YYDKDF in the germline V gene (reference sequence). The CDR3 covers 20 residues. V was clipped by 3 bases and J by 2 bases; unmatched bases: 14. In DNA form, the CDR3 reads TGTGCCACCAGCAGGCCAGGGACACTACTAGCGGGAGCTAACACCGGGGAGCTGTTTTTT. Translated, it gives CATSRPGTLLAGANTGELFF.